These 11 T cell receptor beta chains originate from one sample sequenced in a study of OX40 agonist ivuxolimab in advanced cancers. Method: immunoSEQ multiplex PCR; TCRdb's copy keeps in-frame clones and lacks some. The sample holds around 130,000 clones, around 95% seen once. The input for sequencing was CD4+ or CD8+ T cells sorted from blood, taken in a trial of the OX40 agonist ivuxolimab. These receptors originate from an adult with an advanced solid tumor such as melanoma, head and neck, liver or kidney cancer.

Comment on this clone: Its ends do not fully match the called genes, so a read error is possible. CDR3 sequence (DNA): TGTGCCAGCAGGGCCACGGATGGGGGGACAGGGGGAAACTTT. It encodes CASRATDGGTGGNF. V is TRBV6-5 and J is TRBJ1-6; TRBD1 matches at 11 bases. CDR3 size: 14 residues. Germline V gene sequence: CDR1 MNHEY, CDR2 SVGAGI.

The rearrangement joins TRBV11-2 to TRBJ2-1; 11 nucleotides line up with TRBD2. J was trimmed by 6 bases and V by 5 bases; bases with no gene match: 9. CDR1 and CDR2 from the germline V gene are SGHAT and FQNNGV. The CDR3 consists of 16 residues. This CDR3 reads CASSTGRGLAANEQFF. CDR3 coding DNA: TGTGCCAGCAGCACCGGGAGGGGACTAGCGGCCAATGAGCAGTTCTTC.

This rearrangement joins TRBV6-6 to TRBJ1-1, with a tentative D call TRBD1 (6 bases). CDR1 MNHNY and CDR2 SVGAGI come from the germline V gene (reference sequence). The length of the CDR3 is 14 residues. V shed 6 bases and J shed 1 base, with 12 bases lying between them. Written as DNA, the CDR3 is TGTGCCAGCAGGGGACCGACAGGGAACACTGAAGCTTTCTTT. As protein: CASRGPTGNTEAFF.

The rearrangement uses TRBV29-1 and TRBJ1-1; 7 positions agree with TRBD1. This CDR3 has 12 residues. The V gene's germline CDR1 is SQVTM and CDR2 ANQGSEA. With V trimmed by 6 bases and J by 5 bases, 6 bases remained unmatched. The CDR3 region is CSVDRAITEAFF. The CDR3 bases are TGCAGCGTCGACAGGGCGATTACTGAAGCTTTCTTT.

CDR3 nucleotide sequence: TGCGCCAGCAGCTCCAGGACGCCTGTTAGCTCTGGAAACACCATATATTTT. Translation: CASSSRTPVSSGNTIYF. The rearrangement links TRBV4-1 to TRBJ1-3; D is uncertain. CDR3 length: 17 amino acids. V lost 5 bases and J 0 bases, leaving 17 bases between the germline ends. Germline V gene lookup returns CDR1 MGHRA and CDR2 YSYEKL.

The chain carries TRBV6-5 and TRBJ1-3; D uncertain. The CDR3 sequence is 13 residues long. Looked up from germline, CDR1 is MNHEY and CDR2 is SVGAGI. The V end lost 4 bases, the J end lost 9 bases, and 13 bases lay between the germline ends. CDR3 amino acids: CASSSHGVPTIYF. DNA of the CDR3: TGTGCCAGCAGTTCCCACGGGGTCCCCACCATATATTTT.

J is TRBJ2-2 and V is TRBV7-6, with D unresolved. V was clipped by 5 bases and J by 5 bases, with 6 bases between them. CDR3 length equals 12 residues. Per germline, CDR1 SGHVS and CDR2 FNYEAQ. As DNA, the CDR3 is TGTGCCAGCAGCCCCGATACCGGGGAGCTGTTTTTT. This gives the protein CASSPDTGELFF.

J is TRBJ2-7 and V is TRBV30, with 13 nucleotides matching TRBD2. With 2 bases clipped from V and 5 bases from J, the junction kept 15 bases outside the gene matches. The length of the CDR3 is 18 residues. In germline, CDR1 is GTSNPN, CDR2 SVGIG (reference sequence). The CDR3 DNA reads TGTGCCTGGAGTCAGGTGGTCAGGGGACTAGCGGGACTAAACGAGCAGTACTTC. It is translated as CAWSQVVRGLAGLNEQYF.

The chain carries TRBV25-1 and TRBJ2-7; possibly TRBD1 for D (6 bases). Germline lookup yields CDR1 MGHDK and CDR2 SYGVNS. The CDR3 has 13 residues. With 4 bases removed from V and 3 bases from J, the gap between germline ends came to 10 bases. The CDR3 region is CASSGDNRYEQYF. The CDR3 DNA follows: TGTGCCAGCAGTGGGGACAACCGCTACGAGCAGTACTTC.

The genes are TRBV19 and TRBJ1-3; the D is unclear. V lost 8 bases and J lost 2, with 16 bases in between. Germline values: CDR1 LNHDA, CDR2 SQIVND (reference sequence). The CDR3 totals 15 residues. CDR3 in DNA: TGTGCCAGTTCCCTCTCCGGGGAGGCTGGAAACACCATATATTTT. Residues: CASSLSGEAGNTIYF.

This clone appeared once. The chain employs TRBV5-1 and TRBJ2-3, with 12 nucleotides matching TRBD1. Germline V lookup: CDR1 SGHRS, CDR2 YFSETQ. V trimming: 0 bases; J trimming: 8 bases; junction bases outside the gene matches: 10. The length of the CDR3 is 17 residues. CDR3 bases: TGCGCCAGCAGCTTGGTAGCCCGGGACAGGGGGCCAGCTACGCAGTATTTT. Translated, it gives CASSLVARDRGPATQYF.